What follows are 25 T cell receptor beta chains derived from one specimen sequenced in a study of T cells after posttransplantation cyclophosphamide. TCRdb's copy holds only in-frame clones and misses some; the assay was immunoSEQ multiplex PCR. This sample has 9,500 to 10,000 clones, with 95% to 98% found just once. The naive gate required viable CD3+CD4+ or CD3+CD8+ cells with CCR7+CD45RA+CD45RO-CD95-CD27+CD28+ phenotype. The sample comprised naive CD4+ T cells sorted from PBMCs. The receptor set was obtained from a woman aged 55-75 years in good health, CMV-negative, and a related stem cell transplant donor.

The CDR3 reads CASSTRLRAGELFF. In DNA form, the CDR3 reads TGTGCCAGCAGTACCCGTCTTCGAGCCGGGGAGCTGTTTTTT. The V call is TRBV27, the J call TRBJ2-2; no clear D gene. This CDR3 has 14 amino acids. In germline, CDR1 is MNHEY, CDR2 SMNVEV (reference sequence). The V and J ends lost 5 bases and 6 bases respectively, with 13 bases between them.

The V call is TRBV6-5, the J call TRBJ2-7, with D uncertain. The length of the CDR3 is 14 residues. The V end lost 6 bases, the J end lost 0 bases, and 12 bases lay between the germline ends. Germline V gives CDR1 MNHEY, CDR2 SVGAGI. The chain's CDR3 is CASRPGPSSYEQYV. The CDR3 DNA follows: TGTGCCAGCAGGCCGGGTCCGAGCTCCTACGAGCAGTACGTC.

CDR3 DNA: TGTGCCAGCAGCGGAAGCGGGAGACGGCAAGAGACCCAGTACTTC. This encodes CASSGSGRRQETQYF. The chain has TRBV11-2 and TRBJ2-5; the match to TRBD2 covers 8 bases. V shed 5 bases, J shed 2 bases, and the junction held 7 bases outside the gene matches. Germline assignment: CDR1 SGHAT and CDR2 FQNNGV. CDR3 size: 15 residues. The full variable domain, completed using reference TRBV11-2 and TRBJ2-5, is EAGVAQSPRYKIIEKRQSVAFWCNPISGHATLYWYQQILGQGPKLLIQFQNNGVVDDSQLPKDRFSAERLKGVDSTLKIQPAKLEDSAVYLCASSGSGRRQETQYFGPGTRLLVL.

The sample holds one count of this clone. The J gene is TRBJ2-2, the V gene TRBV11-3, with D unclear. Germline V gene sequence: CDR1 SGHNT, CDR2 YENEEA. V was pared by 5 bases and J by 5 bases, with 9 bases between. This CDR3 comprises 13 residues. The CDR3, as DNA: TGTGCCAGCAGCATAAGCTTGACCGGGGAGCTGTTTTTT. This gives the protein CASSISLTGELFF.

DNA of the CDR3: TGTGCCAGCAGCTTGACAAAGCGGGAGGGCGTAGATACGCAGTATTTT. This gives the protein CASSLTKREGVDTQYF. This sequence joins TRBV13 and TRBJ2-3; 10 bases map to TRBD2. Germline-derived CDR1 and CDR2 are PRHDT and FYEKMQ (reference sequence). V dropped 3 bases and J dropped 5; count of bases not matched to a gene: 8. CDR3 size: 16 residues.

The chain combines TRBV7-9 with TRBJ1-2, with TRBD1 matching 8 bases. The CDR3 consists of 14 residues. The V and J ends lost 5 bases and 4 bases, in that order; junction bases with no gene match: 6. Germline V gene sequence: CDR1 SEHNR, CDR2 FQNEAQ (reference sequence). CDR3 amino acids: CASSQDRGFYGYTF. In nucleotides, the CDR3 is TGTGCCAGCAGCCAAGACAGGGGATTCTATGGCTACACCTTC.

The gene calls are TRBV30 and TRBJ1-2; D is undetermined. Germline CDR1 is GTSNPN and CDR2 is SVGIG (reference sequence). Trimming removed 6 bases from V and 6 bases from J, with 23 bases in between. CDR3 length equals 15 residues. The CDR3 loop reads CACSKWEAGGHGYTF. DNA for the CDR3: TGTGCCTGTTCCAAGTGGGAGGCGGGTGGACATGGCTACACCTTC.

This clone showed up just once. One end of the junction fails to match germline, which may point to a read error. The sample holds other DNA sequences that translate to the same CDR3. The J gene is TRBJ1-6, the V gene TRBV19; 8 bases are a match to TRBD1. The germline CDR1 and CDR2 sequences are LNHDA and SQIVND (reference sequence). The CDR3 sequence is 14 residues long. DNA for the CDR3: TGTGCCAGTAGTAAACAGGGGGTTAATTCCCCCCTCCACTTT. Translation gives CASSKQGVNSPLHF.

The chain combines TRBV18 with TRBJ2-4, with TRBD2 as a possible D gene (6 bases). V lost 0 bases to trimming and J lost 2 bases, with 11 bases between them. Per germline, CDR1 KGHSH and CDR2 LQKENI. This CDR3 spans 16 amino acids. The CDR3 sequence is CASSPPGGSTKNIQYF. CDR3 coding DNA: TGTGCCAGCTCACCACCGGGAGGATCTACCAAAAACATTCAGTACTTC.

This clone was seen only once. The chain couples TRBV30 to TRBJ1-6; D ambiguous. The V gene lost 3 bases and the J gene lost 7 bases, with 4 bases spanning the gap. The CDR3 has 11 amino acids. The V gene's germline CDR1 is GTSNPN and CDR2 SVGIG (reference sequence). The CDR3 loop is CAWSGNSPLHF. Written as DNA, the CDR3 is TGTGCCTGGAGCGGGAATTCACCCCTCCACTTT.

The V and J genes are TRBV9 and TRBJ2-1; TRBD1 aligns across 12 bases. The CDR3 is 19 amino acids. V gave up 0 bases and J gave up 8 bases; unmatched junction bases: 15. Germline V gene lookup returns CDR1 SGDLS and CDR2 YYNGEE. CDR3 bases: TGTGCCAGCAGCGTAGACCCACTCTTCCCCGGGACAGGGGGCTATGAGCAGTTCTTC. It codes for CASSVDPLFPGTGGYEQFF.

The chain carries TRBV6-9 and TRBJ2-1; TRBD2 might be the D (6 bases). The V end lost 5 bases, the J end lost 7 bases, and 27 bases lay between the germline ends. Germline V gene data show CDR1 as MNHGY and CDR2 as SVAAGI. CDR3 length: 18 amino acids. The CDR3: CASSNTRTEGRWPNEQFF. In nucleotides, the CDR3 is TGTGCCAGCAGTAACACCCGCACGGAGGGCCGTTGGCCGAATGAGCAGTTCTTC.

Here the CDR3 DNA reads TGTGCCACCCCGTTGGCACCCGGGGCCAACGTCCTGACTTTC. It codes for CATPLAPGANVLTF. V is TRBV10-3 and J is TRBJ2-6; D unclear. Between the trimmed V and J ends, which lost 10 bases and 4 bases, there was a span of 14 bases. CDR1 ENHRY and CDR2 SYGVKD come from the germline V gene. CDR3 size: 14 residues.

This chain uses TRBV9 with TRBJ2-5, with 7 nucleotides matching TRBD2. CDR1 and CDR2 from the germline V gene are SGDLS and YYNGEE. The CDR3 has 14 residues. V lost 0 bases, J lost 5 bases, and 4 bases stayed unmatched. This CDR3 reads CASSVGGGKETQYF. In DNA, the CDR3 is TGTGCCAGCAGCGTAGGGGGGGGGAAGGAGACCCAGTACTTC. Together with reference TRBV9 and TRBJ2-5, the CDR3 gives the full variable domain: DSGVTQTPKHLITATGQRVTLRCSPRSGDLSVYWYQQSLDQGLQFLIQYYNGEERAKGNILERFSAQQFPDLHSELNLSSLELGDSALYFCASSVGGGKETQYFGPGTRLLVL.

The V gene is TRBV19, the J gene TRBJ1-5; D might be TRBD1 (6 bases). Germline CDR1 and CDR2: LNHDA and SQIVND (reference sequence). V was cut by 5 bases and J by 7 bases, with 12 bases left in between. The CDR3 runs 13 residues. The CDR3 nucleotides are TGTGCCAGTAGTGGGGGGGCTCGGCAGCCCCAGCATTTT. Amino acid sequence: CASSGGARQPQHF.

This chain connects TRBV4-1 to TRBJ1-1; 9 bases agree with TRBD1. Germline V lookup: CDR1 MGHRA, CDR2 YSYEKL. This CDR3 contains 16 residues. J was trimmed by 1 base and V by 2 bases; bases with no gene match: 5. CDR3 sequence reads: CASSQPSGQGNTEAFF. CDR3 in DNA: TGCGCCAGCAGCCAACCATCGGGACAGGGGAACACTGAAGCTTTCTTT.

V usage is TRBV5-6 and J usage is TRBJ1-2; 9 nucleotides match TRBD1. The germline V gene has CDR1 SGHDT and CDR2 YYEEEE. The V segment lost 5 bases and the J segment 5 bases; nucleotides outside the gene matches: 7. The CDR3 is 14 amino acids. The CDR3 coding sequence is TGTGCCAGCAGTCCCCGGGACAGGGTGTATGGCTACACCTTC. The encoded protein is CASSPRDRVYGYTF.

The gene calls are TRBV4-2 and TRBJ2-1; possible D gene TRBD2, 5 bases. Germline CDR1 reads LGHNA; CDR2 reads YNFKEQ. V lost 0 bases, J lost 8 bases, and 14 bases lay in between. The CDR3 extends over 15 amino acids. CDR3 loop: CASSQDTGQEDEQFF. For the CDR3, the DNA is TGTGCCAGCAGCCAAGATACTGGCCAGGAGGATGAGCAGTTCTTC.

This CDR3 reads CASRRGIYEQYF. CDR3 nucleotide sequence: TGTGCCAGCAGGAGGGGGATTTACGAGCAGTACTTC. V gene TRBV11-2 combines with J gene TRBJ2-7; the D gene is possibly TRBD1 (6 bases). This CDR3 is 12 amino acids long. Germline CDR1 SGHAT, CDR2 FQNNGV. The V gene lost 6 bases and the J gene lost 4 bases, with 10 bases spanning the gap.

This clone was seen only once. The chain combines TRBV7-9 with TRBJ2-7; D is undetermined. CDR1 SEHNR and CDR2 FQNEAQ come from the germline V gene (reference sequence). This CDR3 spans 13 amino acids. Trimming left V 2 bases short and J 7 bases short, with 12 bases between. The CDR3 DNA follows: TGTGCCAGCAGCTTAAGTGCGGTTTTAGAGCAGTACGTC. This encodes CASSLSAVLEQYV.

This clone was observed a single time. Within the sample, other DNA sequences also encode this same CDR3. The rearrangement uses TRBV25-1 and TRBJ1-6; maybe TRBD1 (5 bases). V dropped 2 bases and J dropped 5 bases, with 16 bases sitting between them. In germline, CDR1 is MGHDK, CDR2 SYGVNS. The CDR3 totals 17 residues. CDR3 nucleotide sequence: TGTGCCAGCAGTGAAATCGGTAGGGGTACACATAATTCACCCCTCCACTTT. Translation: CASSEIGRGTHNSPLHF.

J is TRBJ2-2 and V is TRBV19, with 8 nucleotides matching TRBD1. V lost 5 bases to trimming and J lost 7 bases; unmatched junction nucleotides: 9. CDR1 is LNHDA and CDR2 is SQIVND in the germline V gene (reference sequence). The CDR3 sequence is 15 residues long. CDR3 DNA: TGTGCCAGTAGTTCCCGGACAGGGCGCGGCGGGGAGCTGTTTTTT. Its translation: CASSSRTGRGGELFF.

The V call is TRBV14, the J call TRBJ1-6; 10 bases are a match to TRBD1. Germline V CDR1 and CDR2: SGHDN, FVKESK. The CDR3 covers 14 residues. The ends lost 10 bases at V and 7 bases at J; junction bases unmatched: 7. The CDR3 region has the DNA TGTGCCAAGGGACAGGGGAATTGGAATTCACCCCTCCACTTT. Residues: CAKGQGNWNSPLHF.

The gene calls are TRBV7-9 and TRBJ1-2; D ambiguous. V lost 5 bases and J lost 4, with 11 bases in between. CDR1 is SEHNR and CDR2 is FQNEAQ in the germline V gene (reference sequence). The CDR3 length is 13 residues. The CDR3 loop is CASSAVATYGYTF. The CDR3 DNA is TGTGCCAGCAGCGCTGTAGCGACCTATGGCTACACCTTC.

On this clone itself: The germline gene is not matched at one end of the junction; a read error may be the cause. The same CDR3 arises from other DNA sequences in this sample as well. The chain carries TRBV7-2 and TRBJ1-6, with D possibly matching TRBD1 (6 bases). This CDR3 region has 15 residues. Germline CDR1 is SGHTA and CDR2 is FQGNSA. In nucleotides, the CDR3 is TGTGCCAGCAGGGACAGATTCTCCTATAATTCCCCCCTCCACTTT. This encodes CASRDRFSYNSPLHF.